Below, 25 T cell receptor beta chains from the same sample are listed, as sequenced in a study of cytomegalovirus exposure and HLA in healthy donors. The PCR ran on 60 Vbeta and 13 Jbeta primers. The method was immunoSEQ multiplex PCR; TCRdb's version includes in-frame clones alone and lacks a portion of them. The sample comprises roughly 110,000 clones, 81% of which are singletons, and around 2.3% rests with the top ten. The sequencing sample was made of PBMCs. These receptors originate from a man between 25 and 39 years old in good health and CMV-seronegative.

This chain uses TRBV2 with TRBJ1-6; D is uncertain. CDR1 and CDR2 (germline): SNHLY, FYNNEI. Deletions cut 8 bases from V and 5 bases from J, with 10 bases between. CDR3 size: 13 residues. CDR3 DNA: TGTGCCAGCGGTGTGGAGGATAATTCACCCCTCCACTTT. Translating gives CASGVEDNSPLHF.

The chain is built from TRBV5-6 and TRBJ1-2, with TRBD1 identical over 8 bases. The CDR3 covers 13 residues. Germline CDR1 and CDR2: SGHDT and YYEEEE. With 3 bases clipped from V and 5 bases from J, the junction kept 3 bases outside the gene matches. The DNA for the CDR3 is TGTGCCAGCAGCTCCAGGGGGCTGTATGGCTACACCTTC. Translation: CASSSRGLYGYTF. Drawing the rest from reference TRBV5-6 and TRBJ1-2, the complete variable domain is DAGVTQSPTHLIKTRGQQVTLRCSPKSGHDTVSWYQQALGQGPQFIFQYYEEEERQRGNFPDRFSGHQFPNYSSELNVNALLLGDSALYLCASSSRGLYGYTFGSGTRLTVV.

V gene TRBV4-2 combines with J gene TRBJ2-7; D not resolved. The ends were cut back, 3 bases at V and 4 bases at J, with 10 bases in the middle. Germline CDR1 is LGHNA and CDR2 is YNFKEQ. The CDR3 spans 13 residues. CDR3 DNA: TGTGCCAGCAGCCATGGGCCGAATTACGAGCAGTACTTC. Translating gives CASSHGPNYEQYF.

CDR3 coding DNA: TGTGCCAGGACTAGCGGAACGGGAACCGGGGAGCTGTTTTTT. Residues: CARTSGTGTGELFF. V usage is TRBV2 and J usage is TRBJ2-2, with 9 positions matching TRBD2. The CDR3 has 14 amino acids. Germline CDR1 and CDR2: SNHLY and FYNNEI. Germline trimming cut 9 bases from V and 5 bases from J; bases unmatched to any gene: 7.

The chain is built from TRBV4-1 and TRBJ2-3; D remains unclear. The length of the CDR3 is 13 residues. The ends were cut back, 4 bases at V and 6 bases at J, with 11 bases in the middle. In germline, CDR1 is MGHRA, CDR2 YSYEKL. The CDR3 coding sequence is TGCGCCAGCAGCCCGCGGCCGCGGGATACGCAGTATTTT. Its translation is CASSPRPRDTQYF.

This clone was counted only a few times. The CDR3 region is CASSDSGGGAQDTQYF. CDR3 DNA sequence: TGTGCCAGCAGTGACTCGGGCGGGGGGGCCCAAGATACGCAGTATTTT. The rearrangement uses TRBV6-4 and TRBJ2-3, with 9 bases aligning to TRBD2. This CDR3 has 16 amino acids. Trimming removed 0 bases from V and 5 bases from J; junction bases left unmatched: 6. In germline, CDR1 is MRHNA, CDR2 SNTAGT.

V usage is TRBV4-1 and J usage is TRBJ1-2; 9 bases line up with TRBD1. The germline CDR1 and CDR2 sequences are MGHRA and YSYEKL. This CDR3 is built from 15 residues. The trim removed 4 bases at V and 4 bases at J, leaving 7 bases unmatched. In DNA form, the CDR3 reads TGCGCCAGCAGCCTACAGGGGGCCAGGAGCTATGGCTACACCTTC. Protein sequence: CASSLQGARSYGYTF.

V gene TRBV27 combines with J gene TRBJ1-2; TRBD1 aligns across 9 bases. The CDR3 sequence is 14 residues long. V shed 6 bases and J 8 bases; nucleotides not matched to a gene: 10. The germline gives CDR1 MNHEY, CDR2 SMNVEV (reference sequence). The CDR3 sequence: CASRRDRGVEGYTF. CDR3 nucleotide sequence: TGTGCCAGCAGGAGAGACAGGGGGGTTGAGGGCTACACCTTC.

This clone was observed a single time. The V gene is TRBV9, the J gene TRBJ2-1; weak D call: TRBD2 (7 bases). The CDR3 contains 16 residues. Germline V CDR1 and CDR2: SGDLS, YYNGEE. Between the trimmed V and J ends, which lost 3 bases and 6 bases, there was a span of 19 bases. CDR3 nucleotide sequence: TGTGCCAGCAGCGCCCGAGGGGGGGCTCCCGTCAATGAGCAGTTCTTC. Translation gives CASSARGGAPVNEQFF.

The CDR3: CAWIVTAGTRFTFEQYF. The DNA of the CDR3 is TGTGCCTGGATCGTGACGGCCGGGACTAGATTCACCTTCGAGCAGTACTTC. This rearrangement joins TRBV30 to TRBJ2-7; TRBD2 aligns across 8 bases. The junction had 20 bases not matched to a gene; V was cut back by 4 bases and J by 6 bases. The CDR3 length is 17 residues. The germline gives CDR1 GTSNPN, CDR2 SVGIG (reference sequence).

The chain is built from TRBV14 and TRBJ2-1, with no clear D. CDR1 and CDR2 from the germline V gene are SGHDN and FVKESK. The CDR3 totals 12 residues. V shed 4 bases and J shed 12 bases, with 13 bases lying between them. CDR3 sequence reads: CASSLSRSWQFF. The CDR3 DNA reads as TGTGCCAGCAGCCTGTCCCGGTCATGGCAGTTCTTC. Full variable domain (missing parts from reference TRBV14 and TRBJ2-1): EAGVTQFPSHSVIEKGQTVTLRCDPISGHDNLYWYRRVMGKEIKFLLHFVKESKQDESGMPNNRFLAERTGGTYSTLKVQPAELEDSGVYFCASSLSRSWQFFGPGTRLTVL.

The chain carries TRBV29-1 and TRBJ1-2; tentative D call: TRBD1 (5 bases). From germline, CDR1 is SQVTM and CDR2 ANQGSEA. The CDR3 consists of 13 residues. Trimming took 3 bases from V and 8 from J, leaving 16 bases between them. CDR3 loop: CSVDFEGVWGYTF. The CDR3 DNA follows: TGCAGCGTTGATTTTGAAGGGGTCTGGGGCTACACCTTC.

J is TRBJ1-4 and V is TRBV7-2, with 7 bases lining up with TRBD1. V lost 4 bases, J lost 8 bases, and 7 bases stayed unmatched. The CDR3 is made up of 14 amino acids. Germline V lookup: CDR1 SGHTA, CDR2 FQGNSA. The CDR3 DNA sequence: TGTGCCAGCAGCTCGGGGACAGAGGGCGAAAAACTGTTTTTT. It encodes CASSSGTEGEKLFF.

The rearrangement joins TRBV29-1 to TRBJ1-1; 11 bases line up with TRBD1. Per germline, CDR1 SQVTM and CDR2 ANQGSEA. V lost 7 bases to trimming and J lost 1 base; unmatched junction nucleotides: 17. The CDR3 contains 18 residues. CDR3 region: CSAVAGGQGASWNTEAFF. For the CDR3, the DNA is TGCAGCGCGGTCGCCGGCGGACAGGGGGCCTCCTGGAACACTGAAGCTTTCTTT.

The rearrangement uses TRBV18 and TRBJ2-1; D perhaps matches TRBD2 (6 bases). This CDR3 spans 14 amino acids. The germline V gene has CDR1 KGHSH and CDR2 LQKENI. Trimming took off 3 bases at V and 9 bases at J, with 15 bases between the two ends. The CDR3 is CASSPDAGKGEQFF. The CDR3 coding sequence is TGTGCCAGCTCACCGGACGCGGGGAAGGGTGAGCAGTTCTTC.

This sequence joins TRBV4-2 and TRBJ2-1; 13 bases align to TRBD2. The CDR3 is 19 amino acids. With V trimmed by 2 bases and J by 7 bases, 14 bases remained unmatched. The germline V gene has CDR1 LGHNA and CDR2 YNFKEQ. Here the CDR3 reads CASSQSPSGLAGSGNEQFF. CDR3 DNA: TGTGCCAGCAGCCAATCTCCTTCGGGACTAGCGGGGAGCGGGAATGAGCAGTTCTTC.

This chain joins TRBV20-1 and TRBJ2-7; no reliable D call. This CDR3 spans 11 amino acids. Trimming pared 6 bases from V and 5 bases from J, leaving 11 bases between. The germline V gene encodes CDR1 DFQATT and CDR2 SNEGSKA (reference sequence). CDR3 loop: CSALSRDEQYF. The CDR3 DNA reads as TGCAGTGCGCTCTCGCGCGACGAGCAGTACTTC.

The J gene is TRBJ2-3, the V gene TRBV5-1; D possibly corresponds to TRBD1 (6 bases). Germline assignment: CDR1 SGHRS and CDR2 YFSETQ. This CDR3 region has 16 residues. V lost 4 bases, J lost 0 bases, and 15 bases lay in between. The CDR3 loop is CASSQGHAASTDTQYF. CDR3 sequence (DNA): TGCGCCAGCAGCCAGGGGCATGCTGCTAGCACAGATACGCAGTATTTT.

This chain joins TRBV9 and TRBJ1-3; tentatively, D is TRBD1 (5 bases). Germline V gene lookup returns CDR1 SGDLS and CDR2 YYNGEE. The V gene lost 2 bases and the J gene lost 4 bases, with 10 bases spanning the gap. The CDR3 consists of 14 residues. The DNA for the CDR3 is TGTGCCAGCAGCGTCGGACATGAAGGAAACACCATATATTTT. Residues: CASSVGHEGNTIYF.

The chain links TRBV5-1 to TRBJ2-5; D perhaps matches TRBD1 (5 bases). V was pared by 6 bases and J by 4 bases, with 16 bases between. In germline, CDR1 is SGHRS, CDR2 YFSETQ. This CDR3 has 14 amino acids. CDR3 DNA: TGCGCCAGCAACAAGGGCGGAAGGGGAGAGACCCAGTACTTC. It yields the protein CASNKGGRGETQYF.

The chain employs TRBV7-9 and TRBJ1-5; 10 bases are shared with TRBD1. CDR3 size: 15 residues. Germline-derived CDR1 and CDR2 are SEHNR and FQNEAQ (reference sequence). V lost 4 bases and J lost 5; bases outside the gene matches: 5. The CDR3 loop reads CASSSSGTGDQPQHF. CDR3 DNA: TGTGCCAGCAGCTCATCCGGGACAGGGGATCAGCCCCAGCATTTT.

This clone was detected once. J is TRBJ2-1 and V is TRBV14; 7 bases match TRBD2. J gave up 1 base and V 3 bases, and 3 bases lay outside the gene matches. Germline lookup yields CDR1 SGHDN and CDR2 FVKESK. This CDR3 has 15 amino acids. This chain's CDR3 is CASSQLRGSYNEQFF. DNA for the CDR3: TGTGCCAGCAGCCAGCTGCGGGGGTCCTACAATGAGCAGTTCTTC.

The chain combines TRBV6-4 with TRBJ2-1; 14 bases match TRBD2. The V gene's germline CDR1 is MRHNA and CDR2 SNTAGT. The CDR3 has 15 residues. The ends lost 0 bases at V and 9 bases at J; junction bases unmatched: 1. The CDR3, as DNA: TGTGCCAGCAGTGACTCGACTAGCGGGGGGGCTGAGCAGTTCTTC. Protein sequence: CASSDSTSGGAEQFF.

This clone was observed a single time. This chain links TRBV9 with TRBJ1-3; TRBD1 aligns across 9 bases. The CDR3 has 15 residues. The V gene's germline CDR1 is SGDLS and CDR2 YYNGEE. V lost 4 bases, J lost 8 bases, and 10 bases stayed unmatched. CDR3 region: CASSPTGGRRDTIYF. For the CDR3, the DNA is TGTGCCAGCAGCCCGACAGGGGGAAGAAGGGACACCATATATTTT.

The rearrangement joins TRBV27 to TRBJ2-1; no reliable D call. The CDR3 is 12 amino acids. CDR1 is MNHEY, CDR2 SMNVEV, per germline (reference sequence). The V end was cut by 6 bases, the J end by 6 bases, with 9 bases between. The CDR3 loop reads CASREFSNEQFF. CDR3 coding DNA: TGTGCCAGCAGGGAGTTTTCCAATGAGCAGTTCTTC.